This T cell receptor (beta chain) was recovered during a study of T cell responses to AZD1222 COVID-19 vaccine. Sequencing was performed with immunoSEQ multiplex PCR; in TCRdb, only in-frame clones are kept and a portion is missing. The table shows some 180,000 clones, with under 95% occurring only once. The CDR3 is 17 amino acids. V shed 0 bases and J 5 bases; nucleotides not matched to a gene: 11. The germline V gene encodes CDR1 SGDLS and CDR2 YYNGEE. Specimen: peripheral blood, collected 28 days after the second AZD1222 dose. The sequence was obtained from an adult who received the AZD1222 COVID-19 vaccine. This chain connects TRBV9 to TRBJ2-4; 7 bases agree with TRBD1. CDR3 nucleotide sequence: TGTGCCAGCAGCGTAGGCCTACAGGGGCCGTTGGAAAACATTCAGTACTTC. This gives the protein CASSVGLQGPLENIQYF.